These 11 T cell receptor beta chains were all obtained from the same sample, sequenced in a study of cytomegalovirus exposure and HLA in healthy donors. This PCR relied on a set of 60 Vbeta primers and 13 Jbeta primers. Sequencing was performed with immunoSEQ multiplex PCR; in TCRdb, only in-frame clones are kept and a portion is missing. This table holds some 90,000 clones, about 80% found once. The sample consisted of PBMCs. Receptors originate from a man aged 50 or older in good health and CMV-seropositive.

The V call is TRBV4-1, the J call TRBJ2-5, with D possibly matching TRBD2 (6 bases). V lost 2 bases and J 5 bases, leaving 18 bases between the germline ends. This CDR3 region has 16 residues. Per germline, CDR1 MGHRA and CDR2 YSYEKL. CDR3 sequence (DNA): TGCGCCAGCAGCCAACTCCCGGGACTGAGTATGGAGACCCAGTACTTC. It codes for CASSQLPGLSMETQYF.

The chain uses TRBV6-1 and TRBJ1-4; D gene uncertain. The CDR3 sequence is 14 residues long. Trimming stripped 4 bases from V and 6 bases from J, with 12 bases between. Germline CDR1 MNHNS, CDR2 SASEGT. The CDR3 sequence: CASSGVTGYEKLFF. The CDR3 DNA is TGTGCCAGCAGTGGAGTAACGGGGTATGAAAAACTGTTTTTT.

The chain employs TRBV27 and TRBJ1-4; 7 bases are a match to TRBD1. Germline V gene lookup returns CDR1 MNHEY and CDR2 SMNVEV (reference sequence). This CDR3 is built from 14 residues. V shed 1 base and J 8 bases; nucleotides not matched to a gene: 4. The CDR3 coding sequence is TGTGCCAGCAGTTTATGGACAGGATCGGAAAAACTGTTTTTT. Its protein product is CASSLWTGSEKLFF.

CDR3 region: CSVAAGQGYEQYF. In DNA form, the CDR3 reads TGCAGCGTGGCCGCGGGACAGGGGTACGAGCAGTACTTC. The chain couples TRBV29-1 to TRBJ2-7; 10 positions match TRBD1. Losses at the gene ends were 6 bases for V and 4 bases for J; bases not matched to a gene: 6. The germline gives CDR1 SQVTM, CDR2 ANQGSEA. The CDR3 consists of 13 residues.

This clone has just one count. The chain recombines TRBV23-1 with TRBJ2-3; possibly TRBD2 for D (5 bases). TRBV23-1 is annotated as an ORF whose role is uncertain. V was trimmed by 0 bases and J by 0 bases, leaving 25 bases between them. CDR3 length: 21 residues. This CDR3 is CASSQSRLRTSSDSSTDTQYF. CDR3 nucleotides: TGCGCCAGCAGTCAATCGCGGTTAAGGACTTCCTCCGACTCTAGCACAGATACGCAGTATTTT.

The rearrangement links TRBV6-1 to TRBJ2-7; D perhaps matches TRBD2 (5 bases). V lost 4 bases, J lost 6 bases, and 10 bases lay in between. CDR3 size: 12 residues. The germline V gene has CDR1 MNHNS and CDR2 SASEGT. CDR3 sequence: CASSGSGFEQYF. The CDR3 DNA reads as TGTGCCAGCAGTGGGTCGGGGTTCGAGCAGTACTTC.

The chain uses TRBV11-2 and TRBJ2-7; the match to TRBD2 covers 7 bases. CDR1 and CDR2 from the germline V gene are SGHAT and FQNNGV. Unmatched junction bases numbered 6, after V lost 5 bases and J lost 2 bases. This CDR3 region has 14 residues. The CDR3 DNA follows: TGTGCCAGCAGCCGCGGGAGTCCCACCTACGAGCAGTACTTC. Residues: CASSRGSPTYEQYF.

This chain uses TRBV21-1 with TRBJ1-5; TRBD1 is the table's D call and was not checked against the DNA. TRBV21-1 is a known pseudogene. This CDR3 contains 14 residues. The CDR3 sequence: CASSKEGRLDPQHF. CDR3 coding DNA: TGTGCCAGCAGCAAAGAGGGGCGCCTGGATCCCCAGCATTTT.

This clone was seen once. The rearrangement uses TRBV11-2 and TRBJ1-5, with a possible D match to TRBD1 (6 bases). Germline CDR1 SGHAT, CDR2 FQNNGV. Trimming stripped 3 bases from V and 10 bases from J, with 19 bases between. The CDR3 is 15 residues long. The CDR3 region is CASSLGDGGAYPQHF. The CDR3 nucleotides are TGTGCCAGCAGCTTGGGGGACGGGGGGGCTTATCCCCAGCATTTT.

Remarks on this clone: Compared with germline, one end of the junction differs, possibly owing to a read error. This chain connects TRBV7-9 to TRBJ1-1, with D tentatively TRBD1 (6 bases). CDR3 length equals 14 residues. Looked up from germline, CDR1 is SEHNR and CDR2 is FQNEAQ (reference sequence). For the CDR3, the DNA is TGTTCCAGCAGCTTAGGGCAGGGGAAAGCTGAAGCTTTCTTT. This translates into CSSSLGQGKAEAFF.

The V gene is TRBV9, the J gene TRBJ2-3; possibly TRBD1 for D (5 bases). CDR3 length equals 16 residues. The germline V and J ends were trimmed by 4 bases and 1 base, with 16 bases remaining between them. The germline CDR1 and CDR2 sequences are SGDLS and YYNGEE. The CDR3 region has the DNA TGTGCCAGCAGCCGGCGTGGGGCGGTGGGCACAGATACGCAGTATTTT. This codes for CASSRRGAVGTDTQYF. Looking up the rest from reference TRBV9 and TRBJ2-3 gives the full variable domain: DSGVTQTPKHLITATGQRVTLRCSPRSGDLSVYWYQQSLDQGLQFLIQYYNGEERAKGNILERFSAQQFPDLHSELNLSSLELGDSALYFCASSRRGAVGTDTQYFGPGTRLTVL.